Reported below is one T cell receptor (beta chain). TCRdb keeps only in-frame clones here, not all; method: immunoSEQ multiplex PCR. The sample contains around 69,000 clones, roughly 91% of which appear only once. The data belong to a study of T cell changes during pregnancy in multiple sclerosis. Per the germline V gene, CDR1 is SGHTA and CDR2 is FQGNSA. J lost 0 bases, V lost 3 bases, and 2 bases had no gene match. The CDR3 length is 15 residues. The input for sequencing was peripheral blood, taken in the third trimester of pregnancy. The chain has TRBV7-2 and TRBJ2-7; TRBD2 agrees at 10 bases. This receptor was obtained from a female donor with multiple sclerosis, enrolled in a pregnancy study. The CDR3 DNA reads as TGTGCCAGCAGCTTTAGCGGGGGGCGCTCCTACGAGCAGTACTTC. This sequence encodes CASSFSGGRSYEQYF. The full variable domain, with the rest looked up from reference TRBV7-2 and TRBJ2-7, is GAGVSQSPSNKVTEKGKDVELRCDPISGHTALYWYRQSLGQGLEFLIYFQGNSAPDKSGLPSDRFSAERTGGSVSTLTIQRTQQEDSAVYLCASSFSGGRSYEQYFGPGTRLTVT.